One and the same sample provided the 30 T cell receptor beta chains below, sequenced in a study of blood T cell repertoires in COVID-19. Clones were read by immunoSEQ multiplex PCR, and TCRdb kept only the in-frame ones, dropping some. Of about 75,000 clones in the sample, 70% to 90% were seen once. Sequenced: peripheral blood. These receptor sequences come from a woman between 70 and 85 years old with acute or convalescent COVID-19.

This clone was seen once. The CDR3 loop reads CASRPGTGGKHGYTF. CDR3 DNA: TGTGCCAGCAGACCCGGGACAGGGGGAAAGCATGGCTACACCTTC. V is TRBV27 and J is TRBJ1-2; 11 positions agree with TRBD1. CDR1 is MNHEY, CDR2 SMNVEV, per germline (reference sequence). This CDR3 region has 15 residues. The junction had 9 bases not matched to a gene; V was cut back by 6 bases and J by 6 bases.

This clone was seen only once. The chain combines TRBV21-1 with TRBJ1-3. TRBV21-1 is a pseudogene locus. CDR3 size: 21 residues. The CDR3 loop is CASSEGGTRRHFYSSGNTIYF. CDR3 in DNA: TGTGCCAGCAGCGAAGGAGGCACCCGTCGGCATTTTTATAGCTCTGGAAACACCATATATTTT.

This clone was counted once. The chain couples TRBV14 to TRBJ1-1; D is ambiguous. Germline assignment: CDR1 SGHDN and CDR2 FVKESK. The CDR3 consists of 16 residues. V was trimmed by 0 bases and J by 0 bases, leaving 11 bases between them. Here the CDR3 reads CASSQDSWQMNTEAFF. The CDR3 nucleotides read TGTGCCAGCAGCCAAGATAGCTGGCAGATGAACACTGAAGCTTTCTTT.

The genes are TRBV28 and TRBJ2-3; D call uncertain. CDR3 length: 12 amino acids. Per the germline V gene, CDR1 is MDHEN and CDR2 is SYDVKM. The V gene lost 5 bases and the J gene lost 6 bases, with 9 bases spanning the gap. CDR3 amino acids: CASSPPYDTQYF. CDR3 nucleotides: TGTGCCAGCAGTCCCCCCTATGATACGCAGTATTTT.

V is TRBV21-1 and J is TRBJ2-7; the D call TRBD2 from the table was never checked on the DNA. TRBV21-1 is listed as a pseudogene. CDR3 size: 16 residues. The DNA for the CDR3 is TGTGCCAGCACAAGGGATCTAGACGGGAGGGTGTACGAGCAGTACTTC. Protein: CASTRDLDGRVYEQYF.

CDR3 DNA: TGTGCCAGCAGTCGAGGGTCATTGGCTTCTTCTGGAAACACCATATATTTT. Protein sequence: CASSRGSLASSGNTIYF. This chain uses TRBV27 with TRBJ1-3, with D hard to call. V dropped 5 bases and J dropped 1 base, with 18 bases sitting between them. The CDR3 extends over 17 amino acids. The germline gives CDR1 MNHEY, CDR2 SMNVEV (reference sequence).

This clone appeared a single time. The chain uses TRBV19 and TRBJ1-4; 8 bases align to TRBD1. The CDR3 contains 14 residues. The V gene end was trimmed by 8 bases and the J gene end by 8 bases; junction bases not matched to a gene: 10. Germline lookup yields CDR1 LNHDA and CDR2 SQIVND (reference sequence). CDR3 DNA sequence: TGTGCCAGTTTGCCTCAGGGGGCAAACGAAAAACTGTTTTTT. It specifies CASLPQGANEKLFF.

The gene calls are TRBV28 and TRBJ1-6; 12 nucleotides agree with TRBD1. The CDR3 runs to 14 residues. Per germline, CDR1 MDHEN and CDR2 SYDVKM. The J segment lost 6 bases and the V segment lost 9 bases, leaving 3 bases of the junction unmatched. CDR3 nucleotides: TGTGCCAGGGGGGACAGGGGGCTTAATTCACCCCTCCACTTT. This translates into CARGDRGLNSPLHF.

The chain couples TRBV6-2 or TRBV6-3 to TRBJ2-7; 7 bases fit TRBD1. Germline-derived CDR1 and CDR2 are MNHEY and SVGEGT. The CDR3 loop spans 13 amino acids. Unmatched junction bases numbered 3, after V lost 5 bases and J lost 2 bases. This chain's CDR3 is CASSKQGTYEQYF. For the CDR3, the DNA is TGTGCCAGCAGTAAACAGGGGACCTACGAGCAGTACTTC.

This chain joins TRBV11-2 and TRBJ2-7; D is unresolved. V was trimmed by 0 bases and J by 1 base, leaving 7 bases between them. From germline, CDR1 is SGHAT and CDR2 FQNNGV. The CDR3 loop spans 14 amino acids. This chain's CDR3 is CASSLDPLSYEQYF. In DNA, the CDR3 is TGTGCCAGCAGCTTAGATCCCCTGTCCTACGAGCAGTACTTC.

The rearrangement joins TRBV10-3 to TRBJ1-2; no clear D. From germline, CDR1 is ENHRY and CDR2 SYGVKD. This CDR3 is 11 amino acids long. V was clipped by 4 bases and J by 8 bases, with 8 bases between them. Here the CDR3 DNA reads TGTGCCATCAGTGGATTTGAGGGCTACACCTTC. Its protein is CAISGFEGYTF.

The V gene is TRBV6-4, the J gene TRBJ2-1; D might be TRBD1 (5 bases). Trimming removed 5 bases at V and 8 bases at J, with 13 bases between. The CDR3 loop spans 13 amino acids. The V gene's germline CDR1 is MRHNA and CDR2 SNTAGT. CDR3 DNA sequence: TGTGCCAGCAGTCTTGAAAGGGGCGATGAGCAGTTCTTC. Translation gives CASSLERGDEQFF.

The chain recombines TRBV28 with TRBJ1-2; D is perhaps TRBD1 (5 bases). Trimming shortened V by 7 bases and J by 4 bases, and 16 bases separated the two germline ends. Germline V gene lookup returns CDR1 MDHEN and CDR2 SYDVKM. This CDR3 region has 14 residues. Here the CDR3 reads CASIPGGTIYGYTF. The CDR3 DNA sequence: TGTGCCAGCATCCCCGGGGGGACTATCTATGGCTACACCTTC.

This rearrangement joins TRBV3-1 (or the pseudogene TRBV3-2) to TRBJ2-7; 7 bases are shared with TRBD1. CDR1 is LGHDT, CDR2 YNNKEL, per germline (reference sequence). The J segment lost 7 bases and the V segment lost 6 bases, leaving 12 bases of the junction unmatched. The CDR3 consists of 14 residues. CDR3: CASSRQGVEGEQYF. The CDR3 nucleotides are TGTGCCAGCAGTCGACAGGGTGTTGAGGGGGAGCAGTACTTC.

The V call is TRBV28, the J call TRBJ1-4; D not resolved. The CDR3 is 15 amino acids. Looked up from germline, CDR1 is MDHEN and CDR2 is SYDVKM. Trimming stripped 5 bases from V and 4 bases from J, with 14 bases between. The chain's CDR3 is CASSPDIDGNEKLFF. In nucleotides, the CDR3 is TGTGCCAGCAGTCCCGACATCGACGGTAATGAAAAACTGTTTTTT.

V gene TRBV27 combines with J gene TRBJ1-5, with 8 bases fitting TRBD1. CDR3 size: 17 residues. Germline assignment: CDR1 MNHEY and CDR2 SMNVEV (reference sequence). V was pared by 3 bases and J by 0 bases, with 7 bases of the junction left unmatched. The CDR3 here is CASSFTGGYNSNQPQHF. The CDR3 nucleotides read TGTGCCAGCAGTTTTACAGGGGGGTACAATAGCAATCAGCCCCAGCATTTT.

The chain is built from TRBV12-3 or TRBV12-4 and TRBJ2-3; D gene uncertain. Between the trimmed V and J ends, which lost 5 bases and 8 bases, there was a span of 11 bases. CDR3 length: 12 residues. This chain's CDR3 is CASSPSPTTQYF. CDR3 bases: TGTGCCAGCAGTCCGAGTCCCACTACGCAGTATTTT.

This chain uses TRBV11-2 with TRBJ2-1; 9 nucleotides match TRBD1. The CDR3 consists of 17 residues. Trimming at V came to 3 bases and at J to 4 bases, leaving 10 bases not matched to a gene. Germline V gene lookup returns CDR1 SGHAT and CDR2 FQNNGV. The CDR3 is CASSFRRGTGFYNEQFF. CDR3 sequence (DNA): TGTGCCAGCAGCTTCCGACGGGGGACAGGGTTTTACAATGAGCAGTTCTTC. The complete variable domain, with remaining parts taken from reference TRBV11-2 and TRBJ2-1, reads EAGVAQSPRYKIIEKRQSVAFWCNPISGHATLYWYQQILGQGPKLLIQFQNNGVVDDSQLPKDRFSAERLKGVDSTLKIQPAKLEDSAVYLCASSFRRGTGFYNEQFFGPGTRLTVL.

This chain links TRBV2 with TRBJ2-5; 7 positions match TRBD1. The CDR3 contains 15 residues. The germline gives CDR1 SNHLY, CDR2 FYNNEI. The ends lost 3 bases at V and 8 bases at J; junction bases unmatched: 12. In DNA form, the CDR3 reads TGTGCCAGCAGTGAGGCTCGGACAGGAAAGGAAACCCAGTACTTC. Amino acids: CASSEARTGKETQYF.

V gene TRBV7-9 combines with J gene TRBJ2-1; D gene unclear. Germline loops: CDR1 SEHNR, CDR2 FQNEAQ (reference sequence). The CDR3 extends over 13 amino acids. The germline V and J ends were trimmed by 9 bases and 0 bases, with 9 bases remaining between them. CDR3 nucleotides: TGTGCCAGTTCCCCGAGCTCCTACAATGAGCAGTTCTTC. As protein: CASSPSSYNEQFF.

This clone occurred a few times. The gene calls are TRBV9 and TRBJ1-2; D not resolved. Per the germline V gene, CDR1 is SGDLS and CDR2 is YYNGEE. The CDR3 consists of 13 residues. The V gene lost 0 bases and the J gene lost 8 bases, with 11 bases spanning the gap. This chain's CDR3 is CASSVGGGEGYTF. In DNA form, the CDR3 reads TGTGCCAGCAGCGTAGGCGGAGGTGAGGGCTACACCTTC.

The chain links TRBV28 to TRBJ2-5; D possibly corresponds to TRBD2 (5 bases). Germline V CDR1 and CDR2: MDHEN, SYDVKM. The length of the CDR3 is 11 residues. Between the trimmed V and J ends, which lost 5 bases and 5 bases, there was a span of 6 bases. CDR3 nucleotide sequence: TGTGCCAGCAGTCCGGGGGAGACCCAGTACTTC. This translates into CASSPGETQYF.

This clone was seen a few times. The CDR3 coding sequence is TGTGCCAGCAGCATTACCCCTTCCGGGACAGGGCATGGCTACACCTTC. It encodes CASSITPSGTGHGYTF. The genes are TRBV28 and TRBJ1-2; TRBD1 aligns across 9 bases. This CDR3 is 16 amino acids long. V shed 6 bases, J shed 6 bases, and the junction held 14 bases outside the gene matches. Germline CDR1 is MDHEN and CDR2 is SYDVKM.

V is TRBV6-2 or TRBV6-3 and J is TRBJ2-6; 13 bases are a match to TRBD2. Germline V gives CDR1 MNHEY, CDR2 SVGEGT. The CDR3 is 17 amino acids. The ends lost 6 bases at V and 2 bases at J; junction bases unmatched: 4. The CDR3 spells CASSLGTSGTGANVLTF. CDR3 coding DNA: TGTGCCAGCAGCTTAGGGACTAGCGGGACTGGGGCCAACGTCCTGACTTTC.

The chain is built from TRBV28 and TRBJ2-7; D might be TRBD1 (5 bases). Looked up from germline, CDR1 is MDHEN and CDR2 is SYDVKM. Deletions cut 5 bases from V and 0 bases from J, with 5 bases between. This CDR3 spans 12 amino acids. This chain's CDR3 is CASSQGSYEQYF. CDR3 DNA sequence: TGTGCCAGCAGTCAGGGCTCCTACGAGCAGTACTTC.

The CDR3 DNA sequence: TGTGCCAGCAGTTTATCCGGGGACAGAGGCCTAAACACCATATATTTT. Its protein is CASSLSGDRGLNTIYF. The chain is built from TRBV27 and TRBJ1-3; 7 bases fit TRBD1. Germline CDR1 MNHEY, CDR2 SMNVEV (reference sequence). The CDR3 runs 16 residues. V was pared by 0 bases and J by 6 bases, with 8 bases of the junction left unmatched.

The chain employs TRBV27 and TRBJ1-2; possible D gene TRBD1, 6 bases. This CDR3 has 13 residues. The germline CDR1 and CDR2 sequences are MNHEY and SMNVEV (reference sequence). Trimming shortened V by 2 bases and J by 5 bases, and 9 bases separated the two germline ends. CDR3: CASSLNRVYGYTF. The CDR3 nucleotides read TGTGCCAGCAGTTTAAACAGGGTATATGGCTACACCTTC.

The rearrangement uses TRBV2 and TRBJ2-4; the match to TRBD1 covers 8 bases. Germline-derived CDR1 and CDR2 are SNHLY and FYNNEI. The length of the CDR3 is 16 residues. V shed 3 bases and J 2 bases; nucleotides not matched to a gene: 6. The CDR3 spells CASSDGQGATKNIQYF. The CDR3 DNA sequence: TGTGCCAGCAGTGATGGGCAGGGGGCGACCAAAAACATTCAGTACTTC.

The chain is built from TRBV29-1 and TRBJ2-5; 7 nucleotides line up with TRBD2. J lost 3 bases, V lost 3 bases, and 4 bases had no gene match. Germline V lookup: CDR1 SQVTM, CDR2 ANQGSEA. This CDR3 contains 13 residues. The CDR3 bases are TGCAGCGTTGACGAGCGGGGCGAAGAGACCCAGTACTTC. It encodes CSVDERGEETQYF. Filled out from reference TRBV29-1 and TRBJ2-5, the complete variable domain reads SAVISQKPSRDICQRGTSLTIQCQVDSQVTMMFWYRQQPGQSLTLIATANQGSEATYESGFVIDKFPISRPNLTFSTLTVSNMSPEDSSIYLCSVDERGEETQYFGPGTRLLVL.

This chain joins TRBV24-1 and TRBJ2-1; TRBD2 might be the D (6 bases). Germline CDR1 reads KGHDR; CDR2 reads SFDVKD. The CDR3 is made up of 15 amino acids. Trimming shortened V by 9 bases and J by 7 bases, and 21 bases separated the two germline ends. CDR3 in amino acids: CATGSRGSTRNEQFF. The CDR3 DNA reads TGTGCCACCGGGAGTCGGGGCTCGACTAGAAATGAGCAGTTCTTC.